The 26 T cell receptor beta chains below were found in one sample sequenced in a study of OX40 agonist ivuxolimab in advanced cancers. Some clones are missing from TCRdb's copy, which holds only in-frame ones; the method was immunoSEQ multiplex PCR. The profile covers about 90,000 clones, with under 95% appearing a single time and around 0.34% taken by the ten largest. Sequencing was performed on CD4+ or CD8+ T cells sorted from blood, taken in a trial of the OX40 agonist ivuxolimab. These receptors came from an adult with an advanced solid tumor such as melanoma, head and neck, liver or kidney cancer.

The CDR3 loop reads CSARSGTTGSYEQYF. CDR3 DNA sequence: TGCAGCGCTCGCTCCGGGACTACGGGCTCCTACGAGCAGTACTTC. The V and J genes are TRBV29-1 and TRBJ2-7, with TRBD2 matching over 7 bases. The CDR3 has 15 amino acids. Per the germline V gene, CDR1 is SQVTM and CDR2 is ANQGSEA. The trim removed 7 bases at V and 0 bases at J, leaving 12 bases unmatched.

This clone was recorded once. The V gene is TRBV18, the J gene TRBJ2-4; D unresolved. Trimming shortened V by 3 bases and J by 2 bases, and 8 bases separated the two germline ends. From germline, CDR1 is KGHSH and CDR2 LQKENI. This CDR3 is built from 14 residues. CDR3 sequence: CASSPPATKNIQYF. CDR3 sequence (DNA): TGTGCCAGCTCACCGCCCGCGACCAAAAACATTCAGTACTTC.

The V call is TRBV5-4, the J call TRBJ1-1, with D possibly TRBD1 on 6 matching bases. V gave up 3 bases and J gave up 6 bases, with 12 bases separating them. Germline CDR1 is SGHNT and CDR2 is YYREEE (reference sequence). The CDR3 runs 13 residues. The CDR3 DNA sequence: TGTGCCAGCAGCTCTAGACAGGTCGCTGAAGCTTTCTTT. Its protein is CASSSRQVAEAFF.

This clone was seen only once. The same CDR3 is also encoded by other DNA sequences in this sample. The V call is TRBV30, the J call TRBJ1-1, with D possibly matching TRBD1 (5 bases). V was shortened by 5 bases and J by 1 base, with 11 bases between the two germline ends. Germline assignment: CDR1 GTSNPN and CDR2 SVGIG (reference sequence). The CDR3 extends over 13 amino acids. The DNA for the CDR3 is TGTGCCTGGGGGAAGGGGCCGAACACTGAAGCTTTCTTT. This gives the protein CAWGKGPNTEAFF.

This chain connects TRBV11-3 to TRBJ1-3; 9 nucleotides agree with TRBD1. Losses at the gene ends were 4 bases for V and 4 bases for J; bases not matched to a gene: 8. This CDR3 has 16 amino acids. CDR1 and CDR2 from the germline V gene are SGHNT and YENEEA. The CDR3 coding sequence is TGTGCCAGCAGCTCTACCGGGACAGGGAACGGAAACACCATATATTTT. Translation: CASSSTGTGNGNTIYF.

This sequence joins TRBV28 and TRBJ1-1, with 7 positions matching TRBD1. The CDR3 length is 15 residues. V lost 5 bases and J lost 0; bases outside the gene matches: 6. Looked up from germline, CDR1 is MDHEN and CDR2 is SYDVKM. CDR3 DNA: TGTGCCAGCAGTCCTCGACAGGGTTTGAACACTGAAGCTTTCTTT. Translating gives CASSPRQGLNTEAFF.

The J gene is TRBJ2-2, the V gene TRBV18; 8 nucleotides line up with TRBD1. CDR3 length: 16 residues. Losses at the gene ends were 6 bases for V and 4 bases for J; bases not matched to a gene: 10. The germline CDR1 and CDR2 sequences are KGHSH and LQKENI. In DNA form, the CDR3 reads TGTGCCAGCTCCCTAAACACAGGGGGTGTCACCGGGGAGCTGTTTTTT. It specifies CASSLNTGGVTGELFF.

This clone was detected once. The rearrangement uses TRBV28 and TRBJ1-2; unclear D gene. The CDR3 contains 15 residues. Trimming left V 6 bases short and J 3 bases short, with 17 bases between. Germline CDR1 and CDR2: MDHEN and SYDVKM. The CDR3 loop is CASSPTREGDYGYTF. CDR3 DNA sequence: TGTGCCAGCAGCCCGACGAGAGAGGGTGACTATGGCTACACCTTC.

The chain carries TRBV2 and TRBJ2-2; 8 bases map to TRBD1. V lost 6 bases and J lost 0; bases outside the gene matches: 12. The CDR3 spans 18 residues. From germline, CDR1 is SNHLY and CDR2 FYNNEI. The chain's CDR3 is CASSGQGAWGSNTGELFF. In DNA, the CDR3 is TGTGCCAGCAGCGGGCAGGGGGCTTGGGGCTCGAACACCGGGGAGCTGTTTTTT.

The V gene is TRBV27, the J gene TRBJ2-1; TRBD2 might be the D (5 bases). This CDR3 comprises 15 residues. V lost 8 bases to trimming and J lost 0 bases, with 14 bases between them. The germline gives CDR1 MNHEY, CDR2 SMNVEV (reference sequence). The CDR3 nucleotides are TGTGCCAGCTCATCCGGGGTCGACTCCTACAATGAGCAGTTCTTC. Encoded protein: CASSSGVDSYNEQFF.

This chain joins TRBV27 and TRBJ1-1, with D possibly TRBD1 on 6 matching bases. This CDR3 is 13 amino acids long. CDR1 and CDR2 from the germline V gene are MNHEY and SMNVEV (reference sequence). The ends were cut back, 6 bases at V and 3 bases at J, with 11 bases in the middle. The CDR3 loop is CASSAHRDTEAFF. DNA of the CDR3: TGTGCCAGCAGCGCCCACAGGGACACTGAAGCTTTCTTT.

The chain has TRBV5-1 and TRBJ2-3; 9 bases fit TRBD2. Trimming removed 1 base from V and 3 bases from J; junction bases left unmatched: 6. The germline CDR1 and CDR2 sequences are SGHRS and YFSETQ. CDR3 length: 16 amino acids. CDR3 sequence reads: CASSLPSGAGTDTQYF. The DNA of the CDR3 is TGCGCCAGCAGCTTGCCTAGCGGGGCTGGGACAGATACGCAGTATTTT. Full variable domain (outside the CDR3, taken from reference TRBV5-1 and TRBJ2-3): KAGVTQTPRYLIKTRGQQVTLSCSPISGHRSVSWYQQTPGQGLQFLFEYFSETQRNKGNFPGRFSGRQFSNSRSEMNVSTLELGDSALYLCASSLPSGAGTDTQYFGPGTRLTVL.

The V gene is TRBV7-9, the J gene TRBJ1-4; TRBD1 agrees at 7 bases. The CDR3 extends over 14 amino acids. The germline CDR1 and CDR2 sequences are SEHNR and FQNEAQ (reference sequence). The V segment lost 5 bases and the J segment 0 bases; nucleotides outside the gene matches: 0. The CDR3 region has the DNA TGTGCCAGCAGCCAGGGGGCAACTAATGAAAAACTGTTTTTT. Translation gives CASSQGATNEKLFF. Full variable domain (outside the CDR3, taken from reference TRBV7-9 and TRBJ1-4): DTGVSQNPRHKITKRGQNVTFRCDPISEHNRLYWYRQTLGQGPEFLTYFQNEAQLEKSRLLSDRFSAERPKGSFSTLEIQRTEQGDSAMYLCASSQGATNEKLFFGSGTQLSVL.

The V and J genes are TRBV7-9 and TRBJ1-4, with 8 bases identical to TRBD1. The V gene's germline CDR1 is SEHNR and CDR2 FQNEAQ (reference sequence). V gave up 5 bases and J gave up 0 bases; unmatched junction bases: 5. The CDR3 is 16 residues long. The CDR3 DNA sequence: TGTGCCAGCAGCCTAGGACAGGGCACAACTAATGAAAAACTGTTTTTT. Translation: CASSLGQGTTNEKLFF. The variable domain in full, with the rest retrieved from reference TRBV7-9 and TRBJ1-4, is DTGVSQNPRHKITKRGQNVTFRCDPISEHNRLYWYRQTLGQGPEFLTYFQNEAQLEKSRLLSDRFSAERPKGSFSTLEIQRTEQGDSAMYLCASSLGQGTTNEKLFFGSGTQLSVL.

The chain couples TRBV7-2 to TRBJ2-1; maybe TRBD2 (6 bases). Germline CDR1 SGHTA, CDR2 FQGNSA. This CDR3 region has 15 residues. With 2 bases removed from V and 10 bases from J, the gap between germline ends came to 18 bases. CDR3 region: CASSLNPPPGAEQFF. The CDR3 DNA reads as TGTGCCAGCAGCTTAAACCCCCCGCCGGGAGCGGAGCAGTTCTTC.

This clone was seen once. The chain recombines TRBV19 with TRBJ1-5; 7 bases line up with TRBD1. The CDR3 loop spans 15 amino acids. Germline CDR1 LNHDA, CDR2 SQIVND (reference sequence). V dropped 3 bases and J dropped 1; count of bases not matched to a gene: 3. In nucleotides, the CDR3 is TGTGCCAGTAGTATCCCGGGACAGAGCAATCAGCCCCAGCATTTT. This translates into CASSIPGQSNQPQHF.

In this sample, this clone turned up once. The chain has TRBV7-8 and TRBJ1-2, with 12 bases identical to TRBD1. Trimming at V came to 3 bases and at J to 8 bases, leaving 7 bases not matched to a gene. CDR3 length: 15 residues. Germline V gene sequence: CDR1 SGHVS, CDR2 FQNEAQ. CDR3 in amino acids: CASSFRDRGLGGYTF. Written as DNA, the CDR3 is TGTGCCAGCAGCTTCAGGGACAGGGGGCTAGGAGGCTACACCTTC.

The rearrangement uses TRBV18 and TRBJ2-3; 9 nucleotides line up with TRBD2. CDR1 and CDR2 from the germline V gene are KGHSH and LQKENI. The CDR3 sequence is 16 residues long. V lost 5 bases and J lost 0; bases outside the gene matches: 6. The CDR3, as DNA: TGTGCCAGCTCAACACGGACTAGCGCGAGCACAGATACGCAGTATTTT. It codes for CASSTRTSASTDTQYF. The whole variable domain, remainder taken from reference TRBV18 and TRBJ2-3, is NAGVMQNPRHLVRRRGQEARLRCSPMKGHSHVYWYRQLPEEGLKFMVYLQKENIIDESGMPKERFSAEFPKEGPSILRIQQVVRGDSAAYFCASSTRTSASTDTQYFGPGTRLTVL.

Concerning this clone: The same CDR3 is also encoded by other DNA sequences in this sample. The chain carries TRBV7-2 and TRBJ2-5; D is unresolved. CDR1 is SGHTA and CDR2 is FQGNSA in the germline V gene. This CDR3 has 13 residues. Between the trimmed V and J ends, which lost 2 bases and 0 bases, there was a span of 4 bases. The CDR3 DNA follows: TGTGCCAGCAGCTTATCCTACCAAGAGACCCAGTACTTC. Protein: CASSLSYQETQYF.

This clone was seen only once. J is TRBJ2-1 and V is TRBV7-2, with 7 nucleotides matching TRBD2. Trimming removed 5 bases from V and 2 bases from J; junction bases left unmatched: 6. The length of the CDR3 is 15 residues. Germline values: CDR1 SGHTA, CDR2 FQGNSA. The CDR3 sequence: CASSQQRGPYNEQFF. In DNA form, the CDR3 reads TGTGCCAGCAGCCAGCAGCGGGGCCCCTACAATGAGCAGTTCTTC.

The chain carries TRBV27 and TRBJ1-6, with no clear D. Germline lookup yields CDR1 MNHEY and CDR2 SMNVEV (reference sequence). V gave up 3 bases and J gave up 7 bases, with 4 bases separating them. The CDR3 is 12 residues long. The DNA of the CDR3 is TGTGCCAGCAGTTTCAAAAATTCACCCCTCCACTTT. Translation gives CASSFKNSPLHF.

This rearrangement joins TRBV5-5 to TRBJ2-7; the D gene is possibly TRBD1 (5 bases). Germline lookup yields CDR1 SGHKS and CDR2 YYEKEE (reference sequence). This CDR3 is built from 15 residues. Trimming removed 2 bases from V and 1 base from J, with 13 bases in between. The CDR3 sequence is CASSFLGVQSYEQYF. The DNA for the CDR3 is TGTGCCAGCAGCTTTTTAGGGGTACAATCCTACGAGCAGTACTTC.

The chain uses TRBV7-2 and TRBJ2-2, with a tentative D call TRBD2 (5 bases). V shed 7 bases and J shed 1 base, with 10 bases lying between them. This CDR3 has 14 amino acids. Germline assignment: CDR1 SGHTA and CDR2 FQGNSA. CDR3 sequence: CASIRTLNTGELFF. In DNA form, the CDR3 reads TGTGCCAGCATAAGGACTTTGAACACCGGGGAGCTGTTTTTT. The complete variable domain, with remaining parts taken from reference TRBV7-2 and TRBJ2-2, reads GAGVSQSPSNKVTEKGKDVELRCDPISGHTALYWYRQSLGQGLEFLIYFQGNSAPDKSGLPSDRFSAERTGGSVSTLTIQRTQQEDSAVYLCASIRTLNTGELFFGEGSRLTVL.

This clone was seen once. The genes are TRBV7-2 and TRBJ2-5; the D gene is possibly TRBD1 (6 bases). CDR3 length: 15 amino acids. V lost 5 bases and J lost 6, with 19 bases in between. Germline V gene sequence: CDR1 SGHTA, CDR2 FQGNSA. The CDR3 sequence: CASSPRQEGSKTQYF. The CDR3 region has the DNA TGTGCCAGCAGCCCACGACAGGAAGGCTCGAAGACCCAGTACTTC.

The genes are TRBV19 and TRBJ2-3; TRBD2 is a possible D gene (5 bases). The CDR3 covers 15 residues. The germline V gene has CDR1 LNHDA and CDR2 SQIVND (reference sequence). V lost 3 bases, J lost 2 bases, and 12 bases lay in between. CDR3 DNA sequence: TGTGCCAGTAGTATTGGGCCTAGCCCCACAGATACGCAGTATTTT. This translates into CASSIGPSPTDTQYF.

The chain employs TRBV5-4 and TRBJ2-3, with 13 bases lining up with TRBD2. CDR3 size: 18 residues. The V and J ends lost 0 bases and 2 bases, in that order; junction bases with no gene match: 6. Per the germline V gene, CDR1 is SGHNT and CDR2 is YYREEE (reference sequence). For the CDR3, the DNA is TGTGCCAGCAGCTTGGGAGTGGGACTAGCGGGACCCACAGATACGCAGTATTTT. It is translated as CASSLGVGLAGPTDTQYF.